This T cell receptor beta chain was recorded in a study of control samples from healthy donors and cancer patients. The CDR3 spans 15 residues. Germline V gives CDR1 SGHNT, CDR2 YENEEA. The germline V and J ends were trimmed by 2 bases and 6 bases, with 15 bases remaining between them. Libraries were prepared by immunoSEQ multiplex PCR; TCRdb keeps only in-frame clonotypes and omits some of them. The data hold about 250,000 clones, with over 75% observed a single time. The clonotype comes from a woman aged 60 to 75 with lung cancer. Sequenced: PBMCs. V gene TRBV11-3 combines with J gene TRBJ2-3; possible D gene TRBD2, 5 bases. The CDR3 DNA follows: TGTGCCAGCAGCTTAAACGGTCGACCGGGGGATACGCAGTATTTT. This encodes CASSLNGRPGDTQYF.